This section outlines one T cell receptor (beta chain) sequence together with its context. In the source study's methods: Using reference gene primer amplification, nucleated cell counts were estimated. Assay used: immunoSEQ multiplex PCR; TCRdb lists only in-frame clones, some missing. The V and J calls and the clone size are those of that table, but D and trimming were determined from the DNA. The sample lists 240,000 or so clones, roughly 80% seen once, with less than 3.5% in the top ten. The sample comes from a study of blood T cell repertoires in COVID-19. The wider study: There were acute and convalescent COVID-19 samples, and they came from the United States, Italy and Spain. PBMCs, B-cell-depleted T cells, or T cells provided the cDNA or gDNA that made up the material.

CDR3 length: 15 residues. The trim removed 0 bases at V and 4 bases at J, leaving 2 bases unmatched. Germline V lookup: CDR1 LNHNV, CDR2 YYDKDF (reference sequence). The sequencing input was peripheral blood. This clonotype was obtained from a woman aged 18-30 years with acute or convalescent COVID-19. The V gene is TRBV15, the J gene TRBJ1-4; 7 positions match TRBD1. CDR3: CATSRDGQVNEKLFF. The CDR3, as DNA: TGTGCCACCAGCAGAGATGGACAGGTTAATGAAAAACTGTTTTTT.